The entry below describes one T cell receptor beta chain. Its cognate antigen has yet to be identified. Base qualities were left out, and no much larger clone turns up one base away. The source of the sample is a study of blood T cell repertoires in COVID-19 (dated by TCRdb to 2018 to 2021). For the wider study: Collaborator samples came from the United States, Italy and Spain and covered acute and convalescent phases of COVID-19. The dataset comprised deeply sampled blood TCRbeta repertoires from subjects exposed to, actively infected with, or recovered from COVID-19. Samples were obtained from the ongoing ImmuneRACE study (first 160 participants) and from 1,254 subjects provided by 6 global collaborators. Where available, HLA class I and class II types were obtained from metadata supplied by the sample provider rather than from assay-based typing. The sample metadata nearly always contained a de-identified subject ID, COVID-19 status, age in years and sex. A freely available public database, intended as a resource for researchers studying the immune response to SARS-CoV-2, is where the repertoires were released. The prospective study material was composed of cDNA or gDNA derived from T cells, B-cell-depleted T cells, or PBMCs. The paper as a whole reports these results and caveats: How much clinical and demographic metadata was included differed by source and by participant, and the metadata was provided uncurated.

The CDR3 has 15 amino acids, counting the end cysteine and phenylalanine. Solely the CDR3 DNA is kept, with 45 bases framed from the first base. V gives up 4 bases and J gives up 2 bases, and the segment between their germline ends measures 15 bases. CDR1 and CDR2, looked up from the germline V gene, are MRHNA and SNTAGT. At one collaborating source in Seattle, patients were enrolled during active infection and were followed longitudinally through the course of disease. Each collaborating institution followed its own protocols to collect whole blood in K2EDTA tubes. Collaborator samples were shipped for TCRbeta analysis as frozen whole blood, isolated PBMCs, or DNA extracted from either sample type. TCRbeta CDR3 regions were amplified from genomic DNA by means of the immunoSEQ Assay, a bias-controlled multiplex PCR. The paper's data handling went like this. The number of nucleated cells in each sample was estimated from the amplification of reference gene primers within the assay. To quantify the absolute abundance of each unique TCRbeta CDR3 rearrangement, sequence reads were collapsed and filtered. Productive Simpson clonality was computed per sample as the square root of Simpson's diversity index over productive rearrangements. TCRdb took over this immuneACCESS table, retaining in-frame rearrangements with V and J assigned. Such tables are incomplete; in checked studies, under half of the missing clones stem from an unresolved V gene, and the remainder is unexplained. V and J calls and clone size are those listed in that table; D and trimming were worked out from the DNA. In all, the sample holds around 270,000 clones, and 91% of those were seen once. The ten top clones hold about 2.5% of the sample.

The clonotype was recovered from a person under 35 with COVID-19, enrolled during active disease. The V and J genes are TRBV6-4 and TRBJ2-7, and perhaps TRBD2 as D gene, on 7 matching bases. What was sequenced was peripheral blood. The DNA sequence reads TGTGCCAGCAGTGTCCCGGGGGGACAACCCTACGAGCAGTACTTC. Its coded protein is CASSVPGGQPYEQYF.